These 32 T cell receptor beta chains originate from one sample sequenced in a study of T-cell reconstitution after alpha-beta-depleted transplantation in children. This sample's TCRbeta library carried unique molecular identifier barcodes. TCRdb reprocessed the PCR reads with MiXCR, giving one entry per CDR3 protein. The repertoire has 700,000 to 950,000 distinct CDR3 sequences, about 16% of them found once; the top ten carry approximately 5%. The starting material was PBMCs, mostly from graft donor cells, obtained 360 days after TCRalphabeta/CD19-depleted stem cell transplant. Source of these receptors: a male patient younger than 18 who had a stem cell transplant for acute lymphoblastic leukemia, so the T cells may come from the graft donor.

This rearrangement joins TRBV3-1 to TRBJ1-2; possibly TRBD1 for D (5 bases). V was trimmed by 8 bases and J by 6 bases, leaving 25 bases between them. The germline V gene encodes CDR1 LGHDT and CDR2 YNNKEL (reference sequence). The CDR3 has 16 amino acids. The CDR3 here is CASFDYRRGGGNGYTF. CDR3 sequence (DNA): TGTGCCAGCTTTGACTACCGTCGGGGGGGAGGGAATGGCTACACCTTC.

This clonotype was picked up many times. J is TRBJ2-7 and V is TRBV29-1; TRBD1 or TRBD2 may be the D gene (5 bases each). Germline assignment: CDR1 SQVTM and CDR2 ANQGSEA. The V end was cut by 7 bases, the J end by 2 bases, with 15 bases between. This CDR3 region has 13 residues. The CDR3, as DNA: TGCAGCGGGGGGAACAGGATACCCTACGAGCAGTACTTC. Translating it yields CSGGNRIPYEQYF.

This chain links TRBV19 with TRBJ1-5, with TRBD1 matching 7 bases. This CDR3 region has 14 residues. In germline, CDR1 is LNHDA, CDR2 SQIVND (reference sequence). Trimming cost V 3 bases and J 5 bases; bases outside gene matches: 4. The CDR3 here is CASSIGTGDQPQHF. CDR3 sequence (DNA): TGTGCCAGTAGTATTGGAACAGGGGATCAGCCCCAGCATTTT.

This clonotype was counted many times. The chain recombines TRBV7-9 with TRBJ1-6; D not certain. This CDR3 is 12 amino acids long. The germline V gene encodes CDR1 SEHNR and CDR2 FQNEAQ (reference sequence). The V end was cut by 2 bases, the J end by 5 bases, with 1 base between. As DNA, the CDR3 is TGTGCCAGCAGCTTAAATAATTCACCCCTCCACTTT. This translates into CASSLNNSPLHF.

This chain joins TRBV9 and TRBJ2-3; 11 bases align to TRBD2. The germline V gene encodes CDR1 SGDLS and CDR2 YYNGEE. Trimming took 0 bases from V and 7 from J; bases not matched to a gene: 7. CDR3 length equals 16 residues. For the CDR3, the DNA is TGTGCCAGCAGCGTAGATACTAGCGGGAGCAGGAATACGCAGTATTTT. Protein sequence: CASSVDTSGSRNTQYF. The full variable domain, with the rest looked up from reference TRBV9 and TRBJ2-3, is DSGVTQTPKHLITATGQRVTLRCSPRSGDLSVYWYQQSLDQGLQFLIQYYNGEERAKGNILERFSAQQFPDLHSELNLSSLELGDSALYFCASSVDTSGSRNTQYFGPGTRLTVL.

This clonotype showed up many times. The germline gene is not matched at one end of the junction; a read error may be the cause. This sequence joins TRBV7-3 and TRBJ2-1; D is unresolved. CDR1 and CDR2 from the germline V gene are SGHTA and FQGTGA. The CDR3 runs 15 residues. CDR3 region: CASSLTLSSYNEQFF. The CDR3, as DNA: TGTGCCAGCAGCCTAACCTTGAGCTCCTACAATGAGCAGTTCTTC.

The chain joins TRBV10-3 to TRBJ2-1; D is unresolved. Trimming shortened V by 4 bases and J by 13 bases, and 20 bases separated the two germline ends. Germline lookup yields CDR1 ENHRY and CDR2 SYGVKD. The CDR3 extends over 14 amino acids. The CDR3 nucleotides read TGTGCCATCAGTGCAGGAACATCTATCCACCCTCAGTTCTTC. This sequence encodes CAISAGTSIHPQFF.

V is TRBV10-3 and J is TRBJ2-7; a possible D gene is TRBD2 (6 bases). V was trimmed by 3 bases and J by 5 bases, leaving 11 bases between them. The CDR3 consists of 13 residues. Germline CDR1 and CDR2: ENHRY and SYGVKD. This CDR3 is CAISDVGLHEQYF. The CDR3 DNA sequence: TGTGCCATCAGTGACGTGGGACTCCACGAGCAGTACTTC.

This clonotype occurred many times. The rearrangement links TRBV10-3 to TRBJ2-3; 8 nucleotides align to TRBD2. Looked up from germline, CDR1 is ENHRY and CDR2 is SYGVKD. V lost 4 bases, J lost 3 bases, and 6 bases stayed unmatched. The CDR3 runs to 15 residues. CDR3 sequence: CAISVAAGDTDTQYF. The DNA of the CDR3 is TGTGCCATCAGTGTGGCAGCGGGAGATACAGATACGCAGTATTTT.

In its sample, this clonotype was seen a few times. This rearrangement joins TRBV5-1 to TRBJ2-5; 9 bases are a match to TRBD2. The length of the CDR3 is 16 residues. Germline assignment: CDR1 SGHRS and CDR2 YFSETQ. V was pared by 3 bases and J by 2 bases, with 8 bases of the junction left unmatched. DNA for the CDR3: TGCGCCAGCAGCTCCAAGGGACTAGCCTTTCAAGAGACCCAGTACTTC. This translates into CASSSKGLAFQETQYF. The variable domain in full, with the rest retrieved from reference TRBV5-1 and TRBJ2-5, is KAGVTQTPRYLIKTRGQQVTLSCSPISGHRSVSWYQQTPGQGLQFLFEYFSETQRNKGNFPGRFSGRQFSNSRSEMNVSTLELGDSALYLCASSSKGLAFQETQYFGPGTRLLVL.

The gene calls are TRBV12-5 and TRBJ2-1, with 7 bases fitting TRBD2. Germline CDR1 and CDR2: LGHNT and FRNRAP. Trimming removed 7 bases from V and 3 bases from J; junction bases left unmatched: 21. The CDR3 covers 19 residues. The CDR3, as DNA: TGTGCTAGTGCCCCAGGCTTTAGCGGGCCCACAAGGGACTACAATGAGCAGTTCTTC. It translates to CASAPGFSGPTRDYNEQFF. Supplemented by reference TRBV12-5 and TRBJ2-1, the full variable domain reads DARVTQTPRHKVTEMGQEVTMRCQPILGHNTVFWYRQTMMQGLELLAYFRNRAPLDDSGMPKDRFSAEMPDATLATLKIQPSEPRDSAVYFCASAPGFSGPTRDYNEQFFGPGTRLTVL.

The table lists this clonotype with many counts. This rearrangement joins TRBV5-1 to TRBJ1-5; D is possibly TRBD1 (5 bases). The V gene lost 0 bases and the J gene lost 4 bases, with 8 bases spanning the gap. Looked up from germline, CDR1 is SGHRS and CDR2 is YFSETQ. The CDR3 contains 14 residues. CDR3: CASSLDGGNQPQHF. The CDR3 DNA follows: TGCGCCAGCAGCTTGGATGGGGGTAATCAGCCCCAGCATTTT.

The chain recombines TRBV12-3 or TRBV12-4 with TRBJ2-3; D tentatively fits TRBD1 or TRBD2 (5 bases each). The CDR3 length is 14 residues. Trimming cost V 6 bases and J 2 bases, with 12 bases left between them. Written as DNA, the CDR3 is TGTGCCAGCAGGGGGACCGACCACACAGATACGCAGTATTTT. Translated: CASRGTDHTDTQYF.

The chain employs TRBV3-1 and TRBJ2-7; perhaps TRBD2 as D (5 bases). Germline-derived CDR1 and CDR2 are LGHDT and YNNKEL (reference sequence). CDR3 length: 17 amino acids. The germline V and J ends were trimmed by 6 bases and 3 bases, with 24 bases remaining between them. This CDR3 reads CASRSTSGGPWNYEQYF. In DNA, the CDR3 is TGTGCCAGCAGATCTACCTCCGGAGGCCCTTGGAACTACGAGCAGTACTTC.

J is TRBJ1-2 and V is TRBV5-1, with D perhaps TRBD1 (6 bases). Germline assignment: CDR1 SGHRS and CDR2 YFSETQ. This CDR3 is 13 amino acids long. V dropped 4 bases and J dropped 5 bases, with 12 bases sitting between them. The CDR3 DNA sequence: TGCGCCAGCAGCCCAGGGGAGGCTTATGGCTACACCTTC. It codes for CASSPGEAYGYTF.

Worth noting for this clonotype: Its ends do not fully match the called genes, so a read error is possible. V is TRBV5-6 and J is TRBJ1-1; D ambiguous. In germline, CDR1 is SGHDT, CDR2 YYEEEE. The CDR3 runs 14 residues. CDR3 DNA: TGTGCCAGCAGCTTGGCGGGCCCGAACACTAAAGCTTTCTTT. It yields the protein CASSLAGPNTKAFF.

This clonotype was picked up many times. The chain uses TRBV20-1 and TRBJ1-2, with D maybe TRBD1 (5 bases). This CDR3 has 13 amino acids. The germline V and J ends were trimmed by 0 bases and 7 bases, with 12 bases remaining between them. Looked up from germline, CDR1 is DFQATT and CDR2 is SNEGSKA (reference sequence). This CDR3 is CSARDGEGFGYTF. CDR3 sequence (DNA): TGCAGTGCTAGAGATGGGGAGGGGTTTGGCTACACCTTC.

The chain has TRBV10-1 and TRBJ2-4; 11 positions agree with TRBD1. CDR1 and CDR2 (germline): WNHNN, SYGVQD (reference sequence). The V segment lost 6 bases and the J segment 7 bases; nucleotides outside the gene matches: 5. The CDR3 contains 14 residues. The CDR3 nucleotides are TGCGCCAGCAGCGGGACAGGGGGAAGGAACATTCAGTACTTC. Translating gives CASSGTGGRNIQYF.

The chain is built from TRBV20-1 and TRBJ1-6; D is unresolved. Germline CDR1 DFQATT, CDR2 SNEGSKA (reference sequence). Deletions cut 8 bases from V and 0 bases from J, with 11 bases between. The CDR3 contains 14 residues. This CDR3 is CSPSMSSYNSPLHF. CDR3 nucleotides: TGCAGTCCCAGTATGAGCTCCTATAATTCACCCCTCCACTTT.

This clonotype was recorded a few times. The chain carries TRBV5-1 and TRBJ1-1; D remains unclear. Germline V gene data show CDR1 as SGHRS and CDR2 as YFSETQ. The CDR3 totals 13 residues. With 0 bases removed from V and 10 bases from J, the gap between germline ends came to 13 bases. In DNA, the CDR3 is TGCGCCAGCAGCTTGGACGCCCGTCTAGCAGCTTTCTTT. Translated, it gives CASSLDARLAAFF.

The gene calls are TRBV28 and TRBJ2-5, with TRBD2 matching over 9 bases. Germline lookup yields CDR1 MDHEN and CDR2 SYDVKM. This CDR3 contains 14 residues. V shed 6 bases and J 1 base; nucleotides not matched to a gene: 3. CDR3 loop: CASSRTSAQETQYF. CDR3 sequence (DNA): TGTGCCAGCAGCCGGACTAGCGCCCAAGAGACCCAGTACTTC.

There are a few counts of this clonotype. This chain joins TRBV6-1 and TRBJ2-5; possibly TRBD1 for D (5 bases). Germline-derived CDR1 and CDR2 are MNHNS and SASEGT. This CDR3 spans 14 amino acids. The V gene lost 5 bases and the J gene lost 2 bases, with 12 bases spanning the gap. The DNA of the CDR3 is TGTGCCAGCAGTATTAGACAGATACAAGAGACCCAGTACTTC. It codes for CASSIRQIQETQYF.

The J gene is TRBJ1-5, the V gene TRBV24-1, with a possible D match to TRBD1 (5 bases). The ends were cut back, 2 bases at V and 7 bases at J, with 8 bases in the middle. This CDR3 comprises 13 residues. Germline CDR1 KGHDR, CDR2 SFDVKD. The CDR3 is CATSDWQGQPQHF. The CDR3 DNA reads TGTGCCACCAGTGATTGGCAGGGCCAGCCCCAGCATTTT.

Details on this clonotype: A much larger clone differs from this one at a single base, so this may be a read error. The chain is built from TRBV27 and TRBJ2-7; 12 bases map to TRBD2. The CDR3 runs to 14 residues. Per germline, CDR1 MNHEY and CDR2 SMNVEV (reference sequence). Here the CDR3 DNA reads TGTGCCTGCAGATCAACCGGGACTAGCGGGTCTGGTGTCTTC. It yields the protein CACRSTGTSGSGVF.

This chain connects TRBV28 to TRBJ2-1; tentative D call: TRBD2 (5 bases). CDR1 and CDR2 (germline): MDHEN, SYDVKM. V lost 4 bases and J 1 base, leaving 20 bases between the germline ends. This CDR3 region has 18 residues. The CDR3 loop is CASSSSKSRLLSYNEQFF. DNA for the CDR3: TGTGCCAGCAGTTCCTCGAAGAGCAGACTACTTTCCTACAATGAGCAGTTCTTC.

The CDR3 sequence: CASSLLAGNQETQYF. The CDR3 DNA sequence: TGTGCCAGCAGCTTACTAGCGGGGAACCAAGAGACCCAGTACTTC. J is TRBJ2-5 and V is TRBV7-8; 9 bases match TRBD2. The CDR3 sequence is 15 residues long. J lost 0 bases, V lost 2 bases, and 1 base had no gene match. The germline CDR1 and CDR2 sequences are SGHVS and FQNEAQ.

This clonotype came up a few times. The chain employs TRBV10-3 and TRBJ2-1, with D unclear. CDR1 is ENHRY and CDR2 is SYGVKD in the germline V gene. V was shortened by 10 bases and J by 6 bases, with 28 bases between the two germline ends. The CDR3 contains 17 residues. The CDR3 protein is CATAWQADPLIPNEQFF. CDR3 DNA: TGTGCCACCGCGTGGCAGGCGGACCCTCTAATCCCCAATGAGCAGTTCTTC.

In this sample, this clonotype turned up a few times. The CDR3 loop reads CASSRSITEAFF. The CDR3 bases are TGTGCCAGCAGCCGATCAATAACTGAAGCTTTCTTT. The chain combines TRBV16 with TRBJ1-1; D is unclear. V was cut by 4 bases and J by 5 bases, with 8 bases left in between. Per the germline V gene, CDR1 is KGHSY and CDR2 is FQNENV. This CDR3 comprises 12 residues.

This clonotype was recorded a few times. The chain combines TRBV11-1 with TRBJ2-3; 10 bases agree with TRBD2. V was pared by 3 bases and J by 1 base, with 10 bases of the junction left unmatched. CDR3 length equals 18 residues. The germline CDR1 and CDR2 sequences are SGHAT and FQDESV (reference sequence). The chain's CDR3 is CASSFRVAGGAGTDTQYF. The CDR3 DNA sequence: TGTGCCAGCAGCTTTAGAGTAGCGGGAGGCGCCGGCACAGATACGCAGTATTTT.

This clonotype was found many times. The chain is built from TRBV29-1 and TRBJ2-5; possibly TRBD1 for D (5 bases). Per the germline V gene, CDR1 is SQVTM and CDR2 is ANQGSEA. The V and J ends lost 3 bases and 5 bases respectively, with 7 bases between them. This CDR3 has 11 residues. The CDR3 sequence: CSVDRVETQYF. CDR3 coding DNA: TGCAGCGTTGACAGGGTGGAGACCCAGTACTTC.

The rearrangement uses TRBV11-3 and TRBJ1-2; D not resolved. The CDR3 length is 13 residues. V was cut by 6 bases and J by 6 bases, with 14 bases left in between. Germline loops: CDR1 SGHNT, CDR2 YENEEA. As DNA, the CDR3 is TGTGCCAGCAGGCGGATAGGGAGAGATGGCTACACCTTC. This codes for CASRRIGRDGYTF.

V gene TRBV10-3 combines with J gene TRBJ1-2; D is possibly TRBD1 (5 bases). The V end was cut by 2 bases, the J end by 2 bases, with 9 bases between. CDR3 size: 14 residues. CDR1 and CDR2 from the germline V gene are ENHRY and SYGVKD. The CDR3 reads CAISEMGGNYGYTF. The CDR3, as DNA: TGTGCCATCAGTGAGATGGGGGGAAACTATGGCTACACCTTC.